Shown below are 16 T cell receptor beta chains from a single sample sequenced in a study of T cells in Graves' hyperthyroidism and ophthalmopathy. The TCR beta CDR3 regions underwent amplification using RNA transcripts as the source. Using the HTBI primer set, a first-round RT-PCR was run on the TCR CDR3. TCRdb analysed the multiplex PCR reads with MiXCR anew, one entry per CDR3 protein. This sample has some 740,000 distinct CDR3 sequences, with roughly 15% found just once. Specimen: blood. Receptors were obtained from a woman aged 18-29 years with Graves' hyperthyroidism.

This clonotype came up many times. The chain combines TRBV12-3 or TRBV12-4 with TRBJ1-2, with 7 bases identical to TRBD1. V shed 3 bases, J shed 0 bases, and the junction held 4 bases outside the gene matches. The CDR3 runs 15 residues. This CDR3 reads CASSFGQGANYGYTF. CDR3 coding DNA: TGTGCCAGCAGTTTCGGGCAGGGGGCTAACTATGGCTACACCTTC.

This clonotype was seen ten or more times. The genes are TRBV30 and TRBJ2-1; D is perhaps TRBD2 (6 bases). This CDR3 has 14 residues. Per germline, CDR1 GTSNPN and CDR2 SVGIG (reference sequence). Deletions cut 4 bases from V and 9 bases from J, with 19 bases between. CDR3 nucleotides: TGTGCCTGGATCAGGCGGGGCTCGCCAGGTGAGCAGTTCTTC. This translates into CAWIRRGSPGEQFF.

There are many counts of this clonotype. The chain couples TRBV5-1 to TRBJ2-7; D is perhaps TRBD1 or TRBD2 (5 bases each). The CDR3 is 18 residues long. Trimming left V 5 bases short and J 1 base short, with 25 bases between. CDR1 SGHRS and CDR2 YFSETQ come from the germline V gene. The CDR3 nucleotides read TGCGCCAGCAGTTTGACAAGAACAGGCGTGGAGGATTCCTACGAGCAGTACTTC. Encoded protein: CASSLTRTGVEDSYEQYF.

This clonotype has at least ten counts. V is TRBV6-1 and J is TRBJ1-6; D call uncertain. Germline V gene lookup returns CDR1 MNHNS and CDR2 SASEGT. The CDR3 has 15 amino acids. Trimming pared 6 bases from V and 0 bases from J, leaving 9 bases between. CDR3 residues: CASSTSSSYNSPLHF. The CDR3 DNA sequence: TGTGCCAGCAGCACATCGAGCTCCTATAATTCACCCCTCCACTTT.

This clonotype was observed many times. The chain couples TRBV11-2 to TRBJ2-2; perhaps TRBD1 as D (6 bases). V was clipped by 2 bases and J by 5 bases, with 15 bases between them. The germline CDR1 and CDR2 sequences are SGHAT and FQNNGV. The CDR3 covers 16 residues. The CDR3 reads CASSLLRGAWTGELFF. The CDR3, as DNA: TGTGCCAGCAGCTTACTCAGGGGCGCGTGGACCGGGGAGCTGTTTTTT.

This clonotype occurred a few times. The chain employs TRBV4-3 and TRBJ2-7; the match to TRBD2 covers 9 bases. CDR1 is LGHNA and CDR2 is YSLEER in the germline V gene. The V and J ends lost 1 base and 6 bases, in that order; junction bases with no gene match: 1. This CDR3 has 13 amino acids. The CDR3 loop is CASSQGSGSEQYF. In DNA, the CDR3 is TGCGCCAGCAGCCAAGGTAGCGGGAGCGAGCAGTACTTC.

This clonotype was detected ten times or more. The V call is TRBV30, the J call TRBJ1-5; 9 nucleotides match TRBD1. This CDR3 has 14 amino acids. The germline gives CDR1 GTSNPN, CDR2 SVGIG (reference sequence). Losses at the gene ends were 5 bases for V and 5 bases for J; bases not matched to a gene: 7. The CDR3 loop reads CAWQPGQGHQPQHF. For the CDR3, the DNA is TGTGCCTGGCAGCCGGGACAGGGACATCAGCCCCAGCATTTT.

This clonotype has more than one count but fewer than ten. V and J are TRBV7-9 and TRBJ2-3, with 9 bases that match TRBD1. In germline, CDR1 is SEHNR, CDR2 FQNEAQ (reference sequence). V shed 5 bases and J 7 bases; nucleotides not matched to a gene: 4. The CDR3 covers 13 residues. In DNA, the CDR3 is TGTGCCAGCAGCCTACAGGGGGCGAATACGCAGTATTTT. Encoded protein: CASSLQGANTQYF.

This clonotype occurred many times. This chain links TRBV4-3 with TRBJ2-7, with TRBD2 matching over 10 bases. This CDR3 region has 16 residues. The V segment lost 0 bases and the J segment 9 bases; nucleotides outside the gene matches: 11. Germline CDR1 and CDR2: LGHNA and YSLEER. The CDR3 DNA reads as TGCGCCAGCAGCCAAGATCGTTTAGCGGGAGGAGTTAGGCAGTACTTC. Translation: CASSQDRLAGGVRQYF.

This clonotype has a handful of counts. The conserved phenylalanine or tryptophan is not found at the CDR3 terminus, so this likely reflects a read error. This chain connects TRBV7-9 to TRBJ1-1; possible D gene TRBD1, 5 bases. Looked up from germline, CDR1 is SEHNR and CDR2 is FQNEAQ (reference sequence). Trimming left V 1 base short and J 4 bases short, with 7 bases between. The CDR3 is 13 amino acids. As DNA, the CDR3 is TGTGCCAGCAGCTTAGAAGGGGTCACTGAAGCTTTCCTT. It codes for CASSLEGVTEAFL.

The rearrangement uses TRBV27 and TRBJ2-7, with 10 bases that match TRBD2. This CDR3 is built from 14 residues. Looked up from germline, CDR1 is MNHEY and CDR2 is SMNVEV (reference sequence). With V trimmed by 7 bases and J by 2 bases, 5 bases remained unmatched. Here the CDR3 reads CASTSLAGAYEQYF. The DNA for the CDR3 is TGTGCCAGCACATCCCTAGCGGGAGCCTACGAGCAGTACTTC.

The chain couples TRBV6-2 or TRBV6-3 to TRBJ2-1; TRBD2 matches at 7 bases. Germline CDR1 is MNHEY and CDR2 is SVGEGT. The CDR3 length is 15 residues. The V segment lost 7 bases and the J segment 3 bases; nucleotides outside the gene matches: 9. The CDR3 DNA sequence: TGTGCCAGCACCTACGGGGGGAGAGGCTACAATGAGCAGTTCTTC. Its translation is CASTYGGRGYNEQFF.

This clonotype has ten or more counts. The chain recombines TRBV29-1 with TRBJ1-1; the D is unclear. V lost 5 bases and J 6 bases, leaving 10 bases between the germline ends. CDR1 is SQVTM, CDR2 ANQGSEA, per germline. The CDR3 has 11 amino acids. Here the CDR3 DNA reads TGCAGCGTTTTGTTTCCTGCTGAAGCTTTCTTT. Protein: CSVLFPAEAFF.

This chain uses TRBV7-2 with TRBJ2-2, with 7 bases fitting TRBD2. This CDR3 has 18 residues. Trimming at V came to 1 base and at J to 3 bases, leaving 11 bases not matched to a gene. Germline V lookup: CDR1 SGHTA, CDR2 FQGNSA. CDR3 region: CASSLGTWVAGDTGELFF. In DNA form, the CDR3 reads TGTGCCAGCAGCTTAGGGACTTGGGTGGCGGGAGACACCGGGGAGCTGTTTTTT.

The rearrangement links TRBV20-1 to TRBJ2-7, with 8 bases identical to TRBD2. Trimming took 1 base from V and 4 from J; bases not matched to a gene: 9. Germline V gives CDR1 DFQATT, CDR2 SNEGSKA (reference sequence). The CDR3 has 15 residues. The CDR3, as DNA: TGCAGTGCTAGAGCACCCCAGCGGGAGTTGTACGAGCAGTACTTC. It yields the protein CSARAPQRELYEQYF.

As regards this clonotype: The junction and the germline gene differ at one end; a read error may be behind it. The chain recombines TRBV27 with TRBJ2-7; D gene uncertain. The CDR3 spans 15 residues. Germline CDR1 MNHEY, CDR2 SMNVEV (reference sequence). Here the CDR3 DNA reads TGTGCCAGCAGTCTATCGGGTTGGAATTCCTACGAGCAGTACTTC. This codes for CASSLSGWNSYEQYF.